The rows below give T cell receptor beta chains drawn from one sample of a study of cytomegalovirus exposure and HLA in healthy donors. Using immunoSEQ multiplex PCR, the repertoire was profiled, and TCRdb retains in-frame clones only, with some absent. This sample has under 150,000 clones, with about 80% found just once. Source material: PBMCs. These receptors were collected from a man aged 30 to 45 in good health and CMV-seronegative. CDR3s include the opening cysteine and the closing phenylalanine or tryptophan. Each record gives: V gene, J gene, clone size, CDR3 length, D gene, CDR3 protein, CDR3 DNA. A D gene is named only where the DNA matches it firmly. Part of the rows lack a size; the others show once, few, many or a class for expanded clones.

TRBV5-1,TRBJ1-2,.,13,.,CASSLDRNYGYTF,TGCGCCAGCAGCTTGGACAGGAACTATGGCTACACCTTC
TRBV6-5,TRBJ1-3,.,11,.,CASSSGPALYF,TGTGCCAGCAGTTCTGGGCCAGCCCTATATTTT
TRBV6-1,TRBJ2-5,.,14,TRBD1,CASRDTGGQETQYF,TGTGCCAGCAGAGATACAGGGGGGCAAGAGACCCAGTACTTC
TRBV5-3,TRBJ2-4,once,16,TRBD1,CARSSRDRGAKNIQYF,TGTGCCAGAAGCTCCCGGGACAGGGGAGCCAAAAACATTCAGTACTTC
TRBV29-1,TRBJ2-1,.,10,.,CSGGRNEQFF,TGCAGCGGCGGTAGAAATGAGCAGTTCTTC
TRBV5-6,TRBJ2-7,.,12,.,CASSLGGREQYF,TGTGCCAGCAGCTTGGGAGGAAGGGAGCAGTACTTC
TRBV7-2,TRBJ1-3,.,14,TRBD1,CASADRASGNTIYF,TGTGCCAGCGCAGACAGGGCCTCTGGAAACACCATATATTTT
TRBV28,TRBJ2-1,.,11,.,CASSFFNEQFF,TGTGCCAGCAGTTTCTTCAATGAGCAGTTCTTC
TRBV30,TRBJ1-2,.,18,.,CAWSALTMGDPNFYGYTF,TGTGCCTGGAGTGCGCTCACTATGGGAGATCCAAACTTCTATGGCTACACCTTC
TRBV5-6,TRBJ1-5,.,14,.,CASSFVQEYQPQHF,TGTGCCAGCAGCTTCGTACAGGAGTATCAGCCCCAGCATTTT
TRBV18,TRBJ2-3,.,15,TRBD1,CASSPPRTGADTQYF,TGTGCCAGCTCACCACCCCGGACAGGGGCAGATACGCAGTATTTT
TRBV27,TRBJ2-1,.,15,TRBD1,CASSAGTVPCREQFF,TGTGCCAGCAGTGCCGGGACAGTACCCTGCAGGGAGCAGTTCTTC
TRBV29-1,TRBJ2-7,.,13,TRBD2,CSAGTSGSYEQYF,TGCAGCGCAGGGACTAGCGGGAGTTACGAGCAGTACTTC
TRBV29-1,TRBJ2-3,.,14,TRBD2,CSVYSGRAEDTQYF,TGCAGCGTTTATAGCGGGAGGGCCGAGGATACGCAGTATTTT
TRBV25-1,TRBJ1-2,.,14,.,CASSGTRVPYGYTF,TGTGCCAGCAGCGGGACAAGGGTGCCCTATGGCTACACCTTC